This entry features one TCR beta chain sequence. Its specificity is not known. These data originate in a study of OX40 agonist ivuxolimab in advanced cancers. Study in general: Among those treated, three patients had partial responses, one with hepatocellular carcinoma and two with cutaneous melanoma. Regarding the study as a whole: Expanded clones tended on average to be more numerous among CD8+ T cells than CD4+. At 0.1 to 3.0 mg/kg and by week 6, clonal expansion occurred in CD4+ and CD8+ blood T cells.

CDR1 is WNHNN and CDR2 is SYGVQD in the germline V gene (reference sequence). Trimming took off 6 bases at V and 6 bases at J, with 16 bases between the two ends. This CDR3 is 14 amino acids long. Using immunoSEQ multiplex PCR, the repertoire was profiled, and TCRdb retains in-frame clones only, with some absent. Here the sample spans about 79,000 clones, 90% being singletons. This clonotype was obtained from an adult with an advanced solid tumor such as melanoma, head and neck, liver or kidney cancer. This specimen consisted of CD4+ or CD8+ T cells sorted from blood, obtained in a trial of the OX40 agonist ivuxolimab. The chain carries TRBV10-1 and TRBJ2-3; TRBD2 might be the D (5 bases). This CDR3 is CASSAGVGEDTQYF. CDR3 in DNA: TGCGCCAGCAGCGCGGGTGTAGGCGAGGATACGCAGTATTTT.